These T cell receptor beta chains were read from a single sample in a study of blood T cell repertoires in COVID-19. Produced via immunoSEQ multiplex PCR; TCRdb's table is partial and in-frame only. Among some 62,000 clones listed, around 90% were seen once. Specimen: peripheral blood. Receptor source: a human donor in a cohort sampled during active COVID-19. Both conserved end residues are part of each CDR3. Each record gives: clone size, V gene, D gene, J gene, CDR3 DNA, CDR3 protein. The D gene is left open where the match is weak. Only some rows state a clone size, as once, few, many or a class for expanded clones.

-,TRBV18,-,TRBJ2-2,TGTGCCAGCTCACTAGGGACTCCGAACACCGGGGAGCTGTTTTTT,CASSLGTPNTGELFF
-,TRBV5-5,-,TRBJ1-2,TGTGCCAGCAGCTTGGCAGGGATTGGCTACACCTTC,CASSLAGIGYTF
few,TRBV30,-,TRBJ1-2,TGTGCCTGGAGTGGTGCGAAGGGCTACACCTTC,CAWSGAKGYTF
-,TRBV7-2,TRBD1,TRBJ2-5,TGTGCCAGCAGCTTCCGGGACAGGGAAGAGACCCAGTACTTC,CASSFRDREETQYF
-,TRBV3-1/TRBV3-2,TRBD1,TRBJ2-6,TGTGCCAGCAAGAAAACAGGGGGCGCTGGGGCCAACGTCCTGACTTTC,CASKKTGGAGANVLTF
-,TRBV9,-,TRBJ1-1,TGTGCCAGCAGCGATAAGGTGGAGGGCTATGGAGCTTTCTTT,CASSDKVEGYGAFF
-,TRBV24-1,-,TRBJ1-3,TGTGCCACCAGTGTTATTCGCTCTGGAAACACCATATATTTT,CATSVIRSGNTIYF
-,TRBV7-9,-,TRBJ1-2,TGTGCCAGCAGCGTCGACAGGACCTATGGCTACACCTTC,CASSVDRTYGYTF
-,TRBV24-1,TRBD1,TRBJ2-1,TGTGCCACCAGTGATGCGACAGGGAGCTCCTACAATGAGCAGTTCTTC,CATSDATGSSYNEQFF
few,TRBV5-4,TRBD1,TRBJ1-6,TGTGCCAGCAGCTCTCTCGGGACAGGGGATTCACCCCTCCACTTT,CASSSLGTGDSPLHF
-,TRBV7-8,TRBD1,TRBJ1-1,TGTGCCAGCAGCCGAGACAGGGGGACGACTGAAGCTTTCTTT,CASSRDRGTTEAFF